This record concerns one T cell receptor (beta chain) sequence. The antigen is not known. As originally analysed: ImmunoSEQ gave junction-only sequences without quality scores, so filtering differed. Assay used: immunoSEQ multiplex PCR; TCRdb lists only in-frame clones, some missing. The D gene and trimming were derived from the DNA, and the V and J assignments and clone size from that table. The data show under 2,000,000 clones, about 94% seen once. The length of the CDR3 is 15 residues. Germline assignment: CDR1 WNHNN and CDR2 SYGVQD (reference sequence). V lost 3 bases to trimming and J lost 8 bases, with 14 bases between them. CD8 cells classed as naive were CD45RO-negative and positively selected for CCR7, excluding terminally differentiated effector memory CD45RA+ cells. This sample is drawn from a study of shared clonotypes between healthy human individuals. The overall study: Participating donors consisted of a couple of women and a few men aged 18 to 49.

Study observations and caveats: Represented genetic and exposure-history diversity was restricted by having few donors. Clonotype sharing across a handful of donors was observed for roughly 5% of naive CD4 clonotypes.

J is TRBJ1-6 and V is TRBV10-1; D call uncertain. Material for sequencing was naive CD8+ T cells sorted from blood. This TCR derives from a man in his late teens or twenties in good health. CDR3 DNA sequence: TGCGCCAGCAGTGAAAGCCGCGGGGAGTATTCACCCCTCCACTTT. Translated: CASSESRGEYSPLHF.